This TCR beta chain was found in a study of response to subunit inactivated influenza vaccine. The CDR3 is 14 amino acids. Trimming took 5 bases from V and 5 from J; bases not matched to a gene: 6. Per germline, CDR1 SGHTA and CDR2 FQGNSA. Each CDR3 protein is one row after TCRdb ran MiXCR on the RT-PCR reads. Here the sample spans under 750,000 distinct CDR3 sequences, roughly 12% being singletons. This chain uses TRBV7-2 with TRBJ2-4; 7 bases map to TRBD1. This sequence originates from a man aged 45 to 65 who received an inactivated influenza vaccine. The input for sequencing was PBMCs from blood, taken on the day of vaccination. CDR3 amino acids: CASSADRVQNIQYF. The CDR3 DNA is TGTGCCAGCAGCGCCGACAGGGTCCAAAACATTCAGTACTTC.